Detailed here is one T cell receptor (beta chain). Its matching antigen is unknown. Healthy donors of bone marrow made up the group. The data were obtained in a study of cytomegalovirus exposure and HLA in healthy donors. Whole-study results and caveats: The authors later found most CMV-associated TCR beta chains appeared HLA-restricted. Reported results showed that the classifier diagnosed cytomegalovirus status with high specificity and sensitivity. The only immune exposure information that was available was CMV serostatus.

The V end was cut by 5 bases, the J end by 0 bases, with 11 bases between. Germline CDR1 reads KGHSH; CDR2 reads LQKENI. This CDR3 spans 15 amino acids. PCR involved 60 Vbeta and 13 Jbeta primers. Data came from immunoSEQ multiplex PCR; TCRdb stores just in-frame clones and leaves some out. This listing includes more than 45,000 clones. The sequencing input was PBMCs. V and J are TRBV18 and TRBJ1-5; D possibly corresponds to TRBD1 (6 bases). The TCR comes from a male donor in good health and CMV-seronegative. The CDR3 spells CASSAQGHSNQPQHF. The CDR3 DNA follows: TGTGCCAGCTCAGCCCAGGGGCATAGCAATCAGCCCCAGCATTTT. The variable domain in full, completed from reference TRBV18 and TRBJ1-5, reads NAGVMQNPRHLVRRRGQEARLRCSPMKGHSHVYWYRQLPEEGLKFMVYLQKENIIDESGMPKERFSAEFPKEGPSILRIQQVVRGDSAAYFCASSAQGHSNQPQHFGDGTRLSIL.